Listed below are T cell receptor beta chains from one sample, sequenced in a study of early T cells in non-severe SARS-CoV-2 infection. MiXCR was run by TCRdb on the 5' RACE reads, yielding one entry per CDR3 protein. This table holds about 61,000 distinct CDR3 sequences, around 11% found once. The sample here was whole blood, taken at baseline. Receptor source: an adult who was a healthcare worker with PCR-confirmed SARS-CoV-2 infection or an uninfected control (not recorded which). The donor label of this sample is uncertain. CDR3s include the opening cysteine and the closing phenylalanine or tryptophan. D genes are given only for firm matches. Clone sizes are given selectively: once, few, many, or a class where the clone is expanded.

d_call clone_size j_call v_call cdr3_nt cdr3_aa
TRBD2 many TRBJ2-1 TRBV7-6 TGTGCCAGCAGGGAAGCGGGGGGCAATGAGCAGTTCTTC CASREAGGNEQFF
. . TRBJ1-1 TRBV12-3/TRBV12-4 TGTGCCAGTGGAAGGGGGGCTGAAGCTTTCTTT CASGRGAEAFF
. few TRBJ1-5 TRBV10-2 TGCGCCAGCAGTGATGGACAGTGGAATCAGCCCCAGCATTTT CASSDGQWNQPQHF
. . TRBJ2-4 TRBV12-3/TRBV12-4 TGTGCCAGCAGTTTAAGGGCGGCTCTAGCCAAAAACATTCAGTACTTC CASSLRAALAKNIQYF
TRBD1 many TRBJ1-2 TRBV5-1 TGCGCCAGCAGCAACGGACAGGGGAGCTATGGCTACACCTTC CASSNGQGSYGYTF
. many TRBJ1-6 TRBV12-3/TRBV12-4 TGTGCCAGCAGTTTCTCCGGCGGTTCACCCCTCCACTTT CASSFSGGSPLHF
TRBD2 once TRBJ2-2 TRBV5-1 TGCGCCAGCAGCTTACGGTCGGAGCGGGGGACTCCGAACACCGGGGAGCTGTTTTTT CASSLRSERGTPNTGELFF
. few TRBJ1-4 TRBV2 TGTGCCAGCAGTGCGGGCAGGGTTAATGAAAAACTGTTTTTT CASSAGRVNEKLFF
. few TRBJ2-5 TRBV5-6 TGTGCCAGCAGCTTGGATAGGGTACAAGAGACCCAGTACTTC CASSLDRVQETQYF
TRBD1 . TRBJ1-6 TRBV10-2 TGCGCCAGCAGCGGACAGGACAATTCACCCCTCCACTTT CASSGQDNSPLHF
. many TRBJ2-5 TRBV5-6 TGTGCCAGCAGCTTGTTAGACTTCCGGGCCCAGTACTTC CASSLLDFRAQYF
. . TRBJ2-5 TRBV7-2 TGTGCCAGCAGCCCTCTGGGCAGAGGAGAGACCCAGTACTTC CASSPLGRGETQYF
TRBD1 . TRBJ1-3 TRBV2 TGTGCCAGCCTTGCCGGCCGACCGGGACAGGGGGGAAACACCATATATTTT CASLAGRPGQGGNTIYF
. few TRBJ2-2 TRBV20-1 TGCAGTGCTGAACGGGGAGGGGAGCTGTTTTTT CSAERGGELFF
TRBD1 . TRBJ2-3 TRBV11-2 TGTGCCAGCAGCTTAGAACAGGGGACAGATACGCAGTATTTT CASSLEQGTDTQYF
TRBD1 many TRBJ1-6 TRBV18 TGTGCCAGCTCACCGACGCCGGGACAGGGGATATGGTCACCCCTCCACTTT CASSPTPGQGIWSPLHF
TRBD2 . TRBJ2-3 TRBV6-6 TGTGCCAGCAGGTCGGGACTAGCGGTAAGAGATACGCAGTATTTT CASRSGLAVRDTQYF
. few TRBJ1-6 TRBV20-1 TGCAGTGCTAGAGTTTTTAGTGAGGGGCATTCACCCCTCCACTTT CSARVFSEGHSPLHF
TRBD1 . TRBJ1-4 TRBV5-4 TGTGCCAGCAGCTTGGGAGGGGACAGGGAAAAACTGTTTTTT CASSLGGDREKLFF
. . TRBJ1-2 TRBV6-6 TGTGCCAGCAACTGGGGCAGGGGCAATGGCTACACCTTC CASNWGRGNGYTF
TRBD1 many TRBJ1-2 TRBV5-1 TGCGCCAGCAGCTTGGGACCTACTAGGGACAGAACTAACTATGGCTACACCTTC CASSLGPTRDRTNYGYTF
. . TRBJ2-1 TRBV19 TGTGCCAGTAGTGGAACGCCGGGACACCCAAATGAGCAGTTCTTC CASSGTPGHPNEQFF
TRBD2 few TRBJ2-1 TRBV4-1 TGCGCCAGCAGCCAATTTCGACTAGCACGGAATGAGCAGTTCTTC CASSQFRLARNEQFF
TRBD1 few TRBJ1-2 TRBV30 TGTGCCTGGGGTACGACAGGGGGTGGCTACACCTTC CAWGTTGGGYTF
. few TRBJ2-5 TRBV5-1 TGCGCCAGCACCCCGGACAATCTCCCCGGAGAGACCCAGTACTTC CASTPDNLPGETQYF
. few TRBJ2-5 TRBV5-1 TGCGCCAGCAGATTGGCGGGGTTTTCTCCAGAGACCCAGTACTTC CASRLAGFSPETQYF
TRBD1 few TRBJ2-3 TRBV18 TGTGCCAGCTCACTGAGATCCGGGACAGGGACAGATACGCAGTATTTT CASSLRSGTGTDTQYF
. . TRBJ1-6 TRBV5-6 TGTGCCAGCAGTTTGGGGGTAGTGAATTCACCCCTCCACTTT CASSLGVVNSPLHF
TRBD2 many TRBJ2-3 TRBV6-4 TGTGCCAGCGGACAGCGGGGGGGCAACCGAGATACGCAGTATTTT CASGQRGGNRDTQYF
. few TRBJ2-3 TRBV9 TGTGCCAGCAGCGTAGGGCGGGATACGCAGTATTTT CASSVGRDTQYF
TRBD2 . TRBJ2-3 TRBV23-1 TGCGCCAGCAGTCCCGGGACTAGCGGGACAGCAGATACGCAGTATTTT CASSPGTSGTADTQYF
TRBD2 . TRBJ2-5 TRBV5-4 TGTGCCAGCAGCTATCAACTAGCGGGTCAGGAGACCCAGTACTTC CASSYQLAGQETQYF
. few TRBJ1-6 TRBV2 TGTGCCAACAGGGAAGACTCGGTCAATAATTCACCCCTCCACTTT CANREDSVNNSPLHF
. many TRBJ2-2 TRBV27 TGTGCCAGCAGTTTAATCCACCCCGAGACCGGGGAGCTGTTTTTT CASSLIHPETGELFF
TRBD1 many TRBJ1-4 TRBV27 TGTGCCAGCAGTCCCGGGACAGGGAAGAATGAAAAACTGTTTTTT CASSPGTGKNEKLFF
. . TRBJ1-1 TRBV5-1 TGCGCCAGCAGCTTGTCCAGGGGCACTGAAGCTTTCTTT CASSLSRGTEAFF
. many TRBJ1-2 TRBV13 TGTGCCAGCAGCTTAGGATTCGTCGCTAACTATGGCTACACCTTC CASSLGFVANYGYTF
TRBD1 few TRBJ1-4 TRBV20-1 TGCAGTGCTAGAGCTCAGGGGGCTCTTAATGAAAAACTGTTTTTT CSARAQGALNEKLFF
. . TRBJ2-5 TRBV20-1 TGCAGTGCTAGAGATGTGGGCGGCCAAGAGACCCAGTACTTC CSARDVGGQETQYF
. . TRBJ1-2 TRBV7-2 TGTGCCAGCAGCCCTGCTCTCTCGAACGGCTACACCTTC CASSPALSNGYTF
. many TRBJ1-6 TRBV7-6 TGTGCCAGCAGCCCAACTCAGGAGGGCGGTGTGAATTCACCCCTCCACTTT CASSPTQEGGVNSPLHF
TRBD2 . TRBJ2-3 TRBV12-3/TRBV12-4 TGTGCCAGCAGTCCCCAGCTAGCGGTAACAGATACGCAGTATTTT CASSPQLAVTDTQYF
TRBD2 . TRBJ2-3 TRBV6-4 TGTGCCAGCAGTGATGGACTAGCGTCAGATACGCAGTATTTT CASSDGLASDTQYF
. . TRBJ1-2 TRBV28 TGTGCCAGCAGTTTTTCCGCTAACTATGGCTACACCTTC CASSFSANYGYTF
. many TRBJ1-3 TRBV7-6 TGTGCCAGCAGCTTAGGCGAGGGGGCTGGAAACACCATATATTTT CASSLGEGAGNTIYF
. few TRBJ1-2 TRBV20-1 TGCAGTGCTAGAGATTGGGAGGAGAACTATGGCTACACCTTC CSARDWEENYGYTF
. few TRBJ2-6 TRBV5-1 TGCGCCAGCAGCCACGGGTCTCCTTCTGGGGCCAACGTCCTGACTTTC CASSHGSPSGANVLTF
TRBD1 few TRBJ2-3 TRBV24-1 TGTGCCACCAGTGATTACAGGGGGCGCGCAGATACGCAGTATTTT CATSDYRGRADTQYF
. few TRBJ1-1 TRBV5-1 TGCGCCAGCAGCTTGGCCCACACCCTAGACACTGAAGCTTTCTTT CASSLAHTLDTEAFF
TRBD2 . TRBJ2-3 TRBV20-1 TGCAGTGCTAGAGGGCGCACTAGCGGGGGGAGGTCAGATACGCAGTATTTT CSARGRTSGGRSDTQYF
. few TRBJ1-1 TRBV10-3 TGTGCCATCATCCCGTTAGAGATGAACACTGAAGCTTTCTTT CAIIPLEMNTEAFF
TRBD1 few TRBJ1-5 TRBV7-9 TGTGCTGCTACCTTAGCGGGGGACAGGGAGTATAGCAATCAGCCCCAGCATTTT CAATLAGDREYSNQPQHF
. few TRBJ1-3 TRBV5-1 TGCGCCAGCAGCCCGGACAGCGGAAACTCTGGAAACACCATATATTTT CASSPDSGNSGNTIYF
. many TRBJ2-3 TRBV13 TGTGCCAGCAGCCCCCAGGGGGGTCGGGCTTTGGATACGCAGTATTTT CASSPQGGRALDTQYF
. few TRBJ2-3 TRBV20-1 TGCAGTGCTAGAAGGTCGGCCGCTAAAAGTGATACGCAGTATTTT CSARRSAAKSDTQYF
. . TRBJ2-1 TRBV7-8 TGTGCCAGCAGCTTGGGACGCAGCAATGAGCAGTTCTTC CASSLGRSNEQFF
TRBD2 . TRBJ2-3 TRBV7-9 TGTGCCAGCCGTAGGGCGGGGGGGACAGATACGCAGTATTTT CASRRAGGTDTQYF
. many TRBJ1-2 TRBV18 TGTGCCAGCTCACCACCGGGGCTGGCCCTCGGTAACTATGGCTACACCTTC CASSPPGLALGNYGYTF
. many TRBJ2-6 TRBV30 TGTGCCGGGTACCGCCGGGGGCTGCGGGCCAACGTCCTGACTTTC CAGYRRGLRANVLTF
TRBD1 many TRBJ2-3 TRBV24-1 TGTGCCACCAGTGACCGAGGGACAGCGGAGATGGATACGCAGTATTTT CATSDRGTAEMDTQYF